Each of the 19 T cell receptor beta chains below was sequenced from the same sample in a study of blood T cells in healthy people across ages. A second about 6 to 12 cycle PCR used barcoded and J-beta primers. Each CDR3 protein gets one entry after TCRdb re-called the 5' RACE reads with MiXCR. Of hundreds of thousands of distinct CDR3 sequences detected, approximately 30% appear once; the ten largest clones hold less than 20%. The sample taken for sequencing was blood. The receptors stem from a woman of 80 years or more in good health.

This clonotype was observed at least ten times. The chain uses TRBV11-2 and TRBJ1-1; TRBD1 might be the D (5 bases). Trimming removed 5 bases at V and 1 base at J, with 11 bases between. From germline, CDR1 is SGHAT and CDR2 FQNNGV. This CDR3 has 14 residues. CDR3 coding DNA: TGTGCCAGCAGCACTTCGACAGCGAACACTGAAGCTTTCTTT. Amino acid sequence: CASSTSTANTEAFF.

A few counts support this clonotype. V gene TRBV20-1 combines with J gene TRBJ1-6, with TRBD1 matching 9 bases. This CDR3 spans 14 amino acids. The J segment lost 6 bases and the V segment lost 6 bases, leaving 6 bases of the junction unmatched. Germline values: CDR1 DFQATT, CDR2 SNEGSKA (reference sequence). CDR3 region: CSAGGTGLNSPLHF. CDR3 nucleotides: TGCAGTGCAGGGGGGACAGGGCTTAATTCACCCCTCCACTTT.

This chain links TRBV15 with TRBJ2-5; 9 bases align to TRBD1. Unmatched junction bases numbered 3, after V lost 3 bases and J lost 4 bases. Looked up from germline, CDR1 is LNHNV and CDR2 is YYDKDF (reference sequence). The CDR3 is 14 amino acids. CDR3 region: CATSRGGQGETQYF. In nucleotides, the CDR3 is TGTGCCACCAGCAGGGGGGGACAGGGAGAGACCCAGTACTTC.

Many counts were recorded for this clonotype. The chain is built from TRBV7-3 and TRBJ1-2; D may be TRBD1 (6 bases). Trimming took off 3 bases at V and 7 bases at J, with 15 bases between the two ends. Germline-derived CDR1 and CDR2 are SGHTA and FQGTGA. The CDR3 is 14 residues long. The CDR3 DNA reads TGTGCCAGCAGCTTTCGTCCAGGGGAGGGTGGCTACACCTTC. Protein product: CASSFRPGEGGYTF.

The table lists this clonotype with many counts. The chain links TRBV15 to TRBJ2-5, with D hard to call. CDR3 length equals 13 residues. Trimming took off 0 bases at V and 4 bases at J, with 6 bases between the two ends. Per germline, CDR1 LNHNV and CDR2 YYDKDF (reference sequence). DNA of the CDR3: TGTGCCACCAGCAGAGATCCCGTAGAGACCCAGTACTTC. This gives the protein CATSRDPVETQYF.

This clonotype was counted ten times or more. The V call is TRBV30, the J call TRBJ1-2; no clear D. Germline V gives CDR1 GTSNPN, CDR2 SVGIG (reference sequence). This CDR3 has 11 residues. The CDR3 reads CISLRDYGYTF. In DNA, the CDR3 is TGTATCTCCTTGAGGGACTATGGCTACACCTTC.

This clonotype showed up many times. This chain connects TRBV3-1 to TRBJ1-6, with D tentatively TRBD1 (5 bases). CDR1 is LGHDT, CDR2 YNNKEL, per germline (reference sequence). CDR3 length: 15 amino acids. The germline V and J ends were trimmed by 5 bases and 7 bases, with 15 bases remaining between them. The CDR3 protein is CASSERNRGNSPLHF. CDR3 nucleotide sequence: TGTGCCAGCAGCGAAAGGAATAGGGGCAATTCACCCCTCCACTTT.

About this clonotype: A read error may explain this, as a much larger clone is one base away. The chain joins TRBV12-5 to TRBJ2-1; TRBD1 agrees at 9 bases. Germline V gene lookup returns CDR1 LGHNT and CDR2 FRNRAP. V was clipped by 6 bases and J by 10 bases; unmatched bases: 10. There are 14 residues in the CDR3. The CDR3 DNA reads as TGTGCTAGTGGCCCCGACAGGGGGACGGGGGAGCAGTTCTTC. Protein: CASGPDRGTGEQFF. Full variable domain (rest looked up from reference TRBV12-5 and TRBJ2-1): DARVTQTPRHKVTEMGQEVTMRCQPILGHNTVFWYRQTMMQGLELLAYFRNRAPLDDSGMPKDRFSAEMPDATLATLKIQPSEPRDSAVYFCASGPDRGTGEQFFGPGTRLTVL.

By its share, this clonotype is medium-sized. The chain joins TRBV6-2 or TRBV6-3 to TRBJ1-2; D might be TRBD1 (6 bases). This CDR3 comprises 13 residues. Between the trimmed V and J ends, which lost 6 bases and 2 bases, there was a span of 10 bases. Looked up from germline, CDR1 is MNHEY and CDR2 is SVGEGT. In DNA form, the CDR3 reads TGTGCCAGCAGCCTGACAGGCAACTATGGCTACACCTTC. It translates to CASSLTGNYGYTF.

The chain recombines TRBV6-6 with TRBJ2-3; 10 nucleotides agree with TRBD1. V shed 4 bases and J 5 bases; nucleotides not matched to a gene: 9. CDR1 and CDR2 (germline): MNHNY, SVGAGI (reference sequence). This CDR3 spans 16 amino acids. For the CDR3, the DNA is TGTGCCAGCAGTTTACATGACAGGGGGCTAAAAGATACGCAGTATTTT. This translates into CASSLHDRGLKDTQYF.

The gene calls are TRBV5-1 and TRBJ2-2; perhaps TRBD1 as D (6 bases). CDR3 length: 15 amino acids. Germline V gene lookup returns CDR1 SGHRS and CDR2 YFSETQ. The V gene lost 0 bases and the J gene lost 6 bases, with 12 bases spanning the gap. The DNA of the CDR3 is TGCGCCAGCAGCTTGGGAACAGGGTCATCCGGGGAGCTGTTTTTT. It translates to CASSLGTGSSGELFF.

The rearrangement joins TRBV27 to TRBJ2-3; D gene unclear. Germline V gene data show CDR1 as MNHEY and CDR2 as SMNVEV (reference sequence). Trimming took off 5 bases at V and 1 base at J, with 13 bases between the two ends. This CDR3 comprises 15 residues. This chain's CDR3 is CASSTGWTRTDTQYF. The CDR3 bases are TGTGCCAGCAGTACTGGGTGGACCCGCACAGATACGCAGTATTTT.

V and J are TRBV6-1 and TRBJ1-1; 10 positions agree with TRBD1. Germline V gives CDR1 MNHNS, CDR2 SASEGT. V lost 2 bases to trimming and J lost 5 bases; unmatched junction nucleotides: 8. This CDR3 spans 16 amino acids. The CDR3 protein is CASSEPMGQGLTEAFF. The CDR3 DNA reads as TGTGCCAGCAGTGAACCAATGGGACAGGGGCTTACTGAAGCTTTCTTT.

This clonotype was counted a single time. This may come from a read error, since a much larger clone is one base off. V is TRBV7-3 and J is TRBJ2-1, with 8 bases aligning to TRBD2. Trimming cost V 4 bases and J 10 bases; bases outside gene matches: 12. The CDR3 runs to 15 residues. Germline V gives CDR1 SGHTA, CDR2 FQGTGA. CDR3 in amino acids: CASSSGLVGEGEQFF. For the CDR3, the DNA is TGTGCCAGCAGCTCGGGACTAGTGGGGGAGGGGGAGCAGTTCTTC. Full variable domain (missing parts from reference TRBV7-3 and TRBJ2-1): GAGVSQTPSNKVTEKGKYVELRCDPISGHTALYWYRQSLGQGPEFLIYFQGTGAADDSGLPNDRFFAVRPEGSVSTLKIQRTERGDSAVYLCASSSGLVGEGEQFFGPGTRLTVL.

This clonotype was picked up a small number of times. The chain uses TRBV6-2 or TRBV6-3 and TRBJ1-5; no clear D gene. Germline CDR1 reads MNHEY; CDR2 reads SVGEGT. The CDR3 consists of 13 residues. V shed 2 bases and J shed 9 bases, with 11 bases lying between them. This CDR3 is CASSYPGRGPQHF. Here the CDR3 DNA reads TGTGCCAGCAGTTACCCGGGCCGGGGGCCCCAGCATTTT.

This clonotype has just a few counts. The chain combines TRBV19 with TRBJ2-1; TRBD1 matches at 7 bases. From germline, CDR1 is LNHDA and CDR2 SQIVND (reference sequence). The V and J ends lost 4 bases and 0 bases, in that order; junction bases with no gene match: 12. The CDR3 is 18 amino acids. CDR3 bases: TGTGCCAGTAGTACACCGGGACAGCAGCCTAGCTCCTACAATGAGCAGTTCTTC. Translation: CASSTPGQQPSSYNEQFF.

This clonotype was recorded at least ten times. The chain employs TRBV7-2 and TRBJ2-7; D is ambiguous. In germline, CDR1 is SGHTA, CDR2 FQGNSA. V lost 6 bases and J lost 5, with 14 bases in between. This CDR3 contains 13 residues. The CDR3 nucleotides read TGTGCCAGCAGTAAGCGTTGGGTGAACGAGCAGTACTTC. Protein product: CASSKRWVNEQYF.

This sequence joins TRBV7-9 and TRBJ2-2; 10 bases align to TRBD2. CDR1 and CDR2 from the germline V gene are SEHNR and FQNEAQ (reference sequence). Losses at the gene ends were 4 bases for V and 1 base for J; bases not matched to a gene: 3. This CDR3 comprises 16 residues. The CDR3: CASSWASGGNTGELFF. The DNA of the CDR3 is TGTGCCAGCAGCTGGGCTAGCGGGGGGAACACCGGGGAGCTGTTTTTT.

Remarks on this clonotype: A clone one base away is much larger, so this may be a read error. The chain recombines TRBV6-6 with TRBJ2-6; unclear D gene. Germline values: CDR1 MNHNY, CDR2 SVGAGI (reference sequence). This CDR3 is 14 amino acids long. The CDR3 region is CVSSPWTGANVLTF. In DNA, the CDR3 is TGTGTCAGCAGTCCGTGGACTGGGGCCAACGTCCTGACTTTC.